Below are 19 T cell receptor beta chains sequenced from a single sample in a study of early T cells in non-severe SARS-CoV-2 infection. TCRdb analysed the 5' RACE reads with MiXCR anew, one entry per CDR3 protein. The profile shows about 80,000 distinct CDR3 sequences, roughly 13% of them singletons. Sequencing was carried out using whole blood. These receptors originate from an adult who was a healthcare worker with PCR-confirmed SARS-CoV-2 infection or an uninfected control (not recorded which).

This clonotype has at least ten counts. The chain has TRBV30 and TRBJ2-3; unclear D gene. V lost 5 bases to trimming and J lost 1 base, with 10 bases between them. Germline CDR1 GTSNPN, CDR2 SVGIG (reference sequence). The CDR3 sequence is 13 residues long. The CDR3 region has the DNA TGTGCCTGGGGCTCACATGGCACAGATACGCAGTATTTT. Protein product: CAWGSHGTDTQYF.

The chain joins TRBV20-1 to TRBJ2-7; 8 positions match TRBD1. CDR3 length: 14 residues. In germline, CDR1 is DFQATT, CDR2 SNEGSKA (reference sequence). V shed 0 bases and J 3 bases; nucleotides not matched to a gene: 4. The chain's CDR3 is CSARDPDRDYEQYF. CDR3 nucleotides: TGCAGTGCTAGAGACCCGGACAGGGACTACGAGCAGTACTTC.

This clonotype was seen a handful of times. CDR3 bases: TGTGCCAGCAGTTTGGGACTTCAAGAGACCCAGTACTTC. As protein: CASSLGLQETQYF. The V and J genes are TRBV28 and TRBJ2-5, with TRBD2 as a possible D gene (6 bases). This CDR3 has 13 amino acids. V was trimmed by 3 bases and J by 2 bases, leaving 7 bases between them. Germline V gene sequence: CDR1 MDHEN, CDR2 SYDVKM.

The table lists this clonotype with a few counts. The chain couples TRBV5-6 to TRBJ2-1; 7 bases match TRBD2. The CDR3 sequence is 15 residues long. The germline V gene encodes CDR1 SGHDT and CDR2 YYEEEE. V shed 0 bases and J 2 bases; nucleotides not matched to a gene: 2. Written as DNA, the CDR3 is TGTGCCAGCAGCTTGGCGGGGGGAGCCTACAATGAGCAGTTCTTC. Protein product: CASSLAGGAYNEQFF.

This clonotype has a handful of counts. This sequence joins TRBV5-5 and TRBJ1-3; D not resolved. Germline V gene sequence: CDR1 SGHKS, CDR2 YYEKEE (reference sequence). Trimming removed 0 bases from V and 2 bases from J, with 9 bases in between. The CDR3 is 15 residues long. For the CDR3, the DNA is TGTGCCAGCAGCTTGGTTCACGGAACTGGAAACACCATATATTTT. It specifies CASSLVHGTGNTIYF.

In its sample, this clonotype was seen many times. The genes are TRBV18 and TRBJ2-6; D not certain. Germline loops: CDR1 KGHSH, CDR2 LQKENI. The CDR3 length is 13 residues. The V gene lost 7 bases and the J gene lost 0 bases, with 4 bases spanning the gap. The CDR3 sequence: CASLDSGANVLTF. The CDR3 DNA is TGTGCCAGCTTGGACTCTGGGGCCAACGTCCTGACTTTC.

This clonotype was counted between two and nine times. This chain connects TRBV20-1 to TRBJ2-7, with D tentatively TRBD1 (6 bases). There are 10 residues in the CDR3. V lost 4 bases and J lost 12, with 13 bases in between. CDR1 and CDR2 (germline): DFQATT, SNEGSKA (reference sequence). The CDR3 DNA follows: TGCAGTGCTACTTCTCAGGGGATGTACTTC. Translation: CSATSQGMYF.

The chain links TRBV12-3 or TRBV12-4 to TRBJ2-2, with no clear D. Trimming took 7 bases from V and 0 from J, leaving 9 bases between them. The CDR3 loop spans 14 amino acids. The CDR3 sequence is CASTRQTNTGELFF. The CDR3 region has the DNA TGTGCCAGCACTCGGCAGACGAACACCGGGGAGCTGTTTTTT.

Many counts were recorded for this clonotype. The V gene is TRBV20-1, the J gene TRBJ1-2; D call uncertain. The CDR3 has 13 residues. Looked up from germline, CDR1 is DFQATT and CDR2 is SNEGSKA (reference sequence). V lost 5 bases to trimming and J lost 0 bases, with 10 bases between them. CDR3 bases: TGCAGTGCTTTTTCTGGAACTAACTATGGCTACACCTTC. As protein: CSAFSGTNYGYTF.

This clonotype was seen a few times. The rearrangement links TRBV5-1 to TRBJ2-2, with D tentatively TRBD1 (6 bases). The CDR3 is 14 amino acids. V was shortened by 7 bases and J by 3 bases, with 13 bases between the two germline ends. Germline-derived CDR1 and CDR2 are SGHRS and YFSETQ. CDR3 region: CASATGYDTGELFF. The DNA for the CDR3 is TGCGCCAGCGCTACAGGGTACGACACCGGGGAGCTGTTTTTT.

V and J are TRBV5-1 and TRBJ2-7; 7 nucleotides match TRBD2. The trim removed 5 bases at V and 2 bases at J, leaving 7 bases unmatched. Germline assignment: CDR1 SGHRS and CDR2 YFSETQ. The CDR3 consists of 14 residues. CDR3 protein: CASSGELAAYEQYF. CDR3 nucleotides: TGCGCCAGCAGTGGTGAGCTAGCGGCCTACGAGCAGTACTTC.

The chain is built from TRBV6-6 and TRBJ2-3; the D is unclear. Trimming took 1 base from V and 2 from J, leaving 13 bases between them. Germline CDR1 reads MNHNY; CDR2 reads SVGAGI (reference sequence). CDR3 length equals 16 residues. CDR3 sequence: CASSYLNVRTTDTQYF. The DNA of the CDR3 is TGTGCCAGCAGTTACTTGAACGTAAGGACCACAGATACGCAGTATTTT.

This clonotype occurred a few times. The chain uses TRBV12-3 or TRBV12-4 and TRBJ2-7; TRBD2 aligns across 8 bases. The V segment lost 5 bases and the J segment 7 bases; nucleotides outside the gene matches: 10. The CDR3 has 14 amino acids. The CDR3 bases are TGTGCCAGCAGTACCGGTATAGCGGGGATGGAGCAGTACTTC. Translation: CASSTGIAGMEQYF.

This clonotype was counted between two and nine times. J is TRBJ1-1 and V is TRBV19; possibly TRBD1 for D (5 bases). The V gene's germline CDR1 is LNHDA and CDR2 SQIVND (reference sequence). This CDR3 spans 14 amino acids. Deletions cut 0 bases from V and 7 bases from J, with 12 bases between. CDR3 sequence reads: CASSIDGTENEAFF. Written as DNA, the CDR3 is TGTGCCAGTAGTATAGACGGGACTGAGAATGAAGCTTTCTTT.

This clonotype came up a few times. This rearrangement joins TRBV6-6 to TRBJ1-6, with TRBD1 identical over 8 bases. The CDR3 is made up of 14 amino acids. Germline assignment: CDR1 MNHNY and CDR2 SVGAGI (reference sequence). V lost 4 bases to trimming and J lost 7 bases; unmatched junction nucleotides: 3. CDR3 region: CASSLDRGNSPLHF. The CDR3 coding sequence is TGTGCCAGCAGTTTAGACAGGGGCAATTCACCCCTCCACTTT.

The V gene is TRBV14, the J gene TRBJ2-7; tentative D call: TRBD1 (6 bases). The V gene lost 1 base and the J gene lost 3 bases, with 13 bases spanning the gap. Germline V lookup: CDR1 SGHDN, CDR2 FVKESK. The CDR3 spans 15 residues. In DNA, the CDR3 is TGTGCCAGCAGCCAAGGGTCAGGACAGTACTACGAGCAGTACTTC. Its translation is CASSQGSGQYYEQYF.

A few counts support this clonotype. This sequence joins TRBV5-4 and TRBJ2-3; D unresolved. With 5 bases removed from V and 5 bases from J, the gap between germline ends came to 9 bases. The length of the CDR3 is 12 residues. Germline CDR1 is SGHNT and CDR2 is YYREEE (reference sequence). The CDR3 DNA is TGTGCCAGCAGTCGCGGACGAGATACGCAGTATTTT. Translating it yields CASSRGRDTQYF.

This clonotype has more than one count but fewer than ten. This chain links TRBV10-3 with TRBJ1-2, with D possibly TRBD1 on 6 matching bases. Germline lookup yields CDR1 ENHRY and CDR2 SYGVKD. V lost 7 bases to trimming and J lost 2 bases, with 35 bases between them. The CDR3 loop spans 21 amino acids. The CDR3 loop is CAIKEKESLRTVILTNYGYTF. The CDR3 DNA reads as TGTGCCATCAAAGAAAAGGAGAGTCTCCGGACAGTCATTCTAACAAACTATGGCTACACCTTC.

The chain is built from TRBV28 and TRBJ1-1; no firm D call. Trimming left V 1 base short and J 5 bases short, with 14 bases between. CDR1 MDHEN and CDR2 SYDVKM come from the germline V gene. The CDR3 has 15 residues. The chain's CDR3 is CASSLFGSFGTEAFF. The CDR3 DNA reads as TGTGCCAGCAGTTTATTTGGCAGCTTTGGGACTGAAGCTTTCTTT.